A selection of T cell receptor beta chains follows, all from one sample in a study of blood T cell repertoires in COVID-19. Data came from immunoSEQ multiplex PCR; TCRdb stores just in-frame clones and leaves some out. The top ten hold 1.5% of the sample, which has about 76,000 clones, 90% seen once. Source material: peripheral blood. These receptors came from a man over 45 with acute or convalescent COVID-19. Each CDR3 is given with its conserved first and last residue. A D gene is named only where the DNA matches it firmly. The listing skips clone size in some rows; elsewhere it reads once, few, many or a size class.

clone size	V gene	J gene	D gene	CDR3 protein	CDR3 DNA
-	TRBV7-6	TRBJ1-6	TRBD1	CASSLESGGPLHF	TGTGCCAGCAGCTTAGAGTCAGGGGGCCCCCTCCACTTT
-	TRBV5-5	TRBJ1-4	-	CASSQVGGATNEKLFF	TGTGCCAGCAGCCAGGTGGGAGGGGCAACTAATGAAAAACTGTTTTTT
-	TRBV20-1	TRBJ2-7	-	CSARSGFEQYF	TGCAGTGCTAGATCGGGTTTCGAGCAGTACTTC
-	TRBV5-1	TRBJ2-1	TRBD2	CASSFSGGALYNEQFF	TGCGCCAGCAGCTTTAGCGGGGGGGCGCTCTACAATGAGCAGTTCTTC
once	TRBV30	TRBJ1-5	-	CAATTGTSNQPQHF	TGTGCCGCGACGACAGGAACCAGCAATCAGCCCCAGCATTTT
-	TRBV6-5	TRBJ2-3	-	CASSSRGDTQYF	TGTGCCAGCAGTTCTCGGGGAGATACGCAGTATTTT
-	TRBV28	TRBJ1-1	TRBD1	CASRWTGGTEAFF	TGTGCCAGCAGGTGGACAGGAGGGACTGAAGCTTTCTTT
-	TRBV4-2	TRBJ1-1	-	CAAKYRVFTEAFF	TGTGCCGCGAAATACAGGGTCTTCACTGAAGCTTTCTTT
-	TRBV4-1	TRBJ2-7	TRBD2	CASSQEPSGTREQYF	TGCGCCAGCAGCCAAGAGCCTAGCGGGACTAGGGAGCAGTACTTC
-	TRBV5-5	TRBJ1-4	TRBD1	CASSARDRGYNEKLFF	TGTGCCAGCAGCGCTCGGGACAGGGGATATAATGAAAAACTGTTTTTT
-	TRBV6-6	TRBJ1-4	TRBD1	CASSYKEQGANEKLFF	TGTGCCAGCAGTTACAAAGAACAGGGGGCTAATGAAAAACTGTTTTTT
-	TRBV7-9	TRBJ2-7	-	CASSAPRGREAYEQYF	TGTGCCAGCAGCGCCCCCCGAGGCAGGGAGGCCTACGAGCAGTACTTC
-	TRBV9	TRBJ2-1	TRBD2	CASSGGGQGQFF	TGTGCCAGCAGCGGCGGGGGGCAGGGGCAGTTCTTC
-	TRBV5-1	TRBJ2-1	TRBD1	CASSSPGQEQFF	TGCGCCAGCAGCTCTCCGGGACAGGAGCAGTTCTTC
-	TRBV7-8	TRBJ1-2	-	CASSPGDYGYTF	TGTGCCAGCAGCCCCGGTGACTATGGCTACACCTTC
once	TRBV6-5	TRBJ1-2	-	CASSSADTKTNYGYTF	TGTGCCAGCAGTTCCGCAGACACCAAGACTAACTATGGCTACACCTTC
-	TRBV28	TRBJ1-5	-	CGSQGPPGQPQHF	TGTGGATCCCAGGGGCCGCCCGGTCAGCCCCAGCATTTT
-	TRBV9	TRBJ2-1	TRBD1	CASSVVGDRENEQFF	TGTGCCAGCAGCGTAGTTGGGGACAGGGAAAATGAGCAGTTCTTC
-	TRBV28	TRBJ1-6	-	CASSPLEGVNSPLHF	TGTGCCAGCAGCCCCTTAGAAGGGGTGAATTCACCCCTCCACTTT
-	TRBV27	TRBJ1-5	TRBD1	CASSQAPTGENQPQHF	TGTGCCAGCAGTCAAGCCCCGACAGGGGAGAATCAGCCCCAGCATTTT
-	TRBV6-5	TRBJ1-2	-	CASSYGGVGYTF	TGTGCCAGCAGTTACGGGGGGGTTGGCTACACCTTC
few	TRBV5-6	TRBJ1-5	-	CASSLSGAPQPQHF	TGTGCCAGCAGCTTGTCTGGGGCCCCTCAGCCCCAGCATTTT
-	TRBV24-1	TRBJ1-5	-	CATTDQLGGSNQPQHF	TGTGCCACCACCGATCAATTGGGGGGGAGCAATCAGCCCCAGCATTTT
-	TRBV10-3	TRBJ2-1	TRBD2	CAIRGFSGSDNEQFF	TGTGCCATCAGGGGGTTTAGCGGGAGTGACAATGAGCAGTTCTTC
once	TRBV29-1	TRBJ2-2	TRBD1	CSAGTGNTGELFF	TGCAGCGCTGGGACAGGAAACACCGGGGAGCTGTTTTTT
-	TRBV28	TRBJ2-2	-	CATDSVNTGELFF	TGTGCCACCGACTCGGTGAACACCGGGGAGCTGTTTTTT
-	TRBV7-9	TRBJ2-7	-	CASSTMPYEQYF	TGTGCCAGCAGCACTATGCCCTACGAGCAGTACTTC
-	TRBV13	TRBJ1-5	-	CASSLAGYNQPQHF	TGTGCCAGCAGCTTAGCAGGATACAATCAGCCCCAGCATTTT
-	TRBV19	TRBJ2-7	TRBD2	CASSSLGGYEQYF	TGTGCCAGTAGTAGTCTCGGGGGGTACGAGCAGTACTTC